Listed below are T cell receptor beta chains from one sample, sequenced in a study of blood T cells in healthy people across ages. One entry per CDR3 protein, called by TCRdb with MiXCR from the 5' RACE reads. There are 500,000 to 700,000 distinct CDR3 sequences in the sample; approximately 30% occur only once, and approximately 14% lies in the top ten. The source material was blood. These receptors were obtained from a woman aged 80 or older in good health. CDR3s include the opening cysteine and the closing phenylalanine or tryptophan. Each record gives: D gene, J gene, clone size, V gene, CDR3 DNA, CDR3 protein. D genes are given only for firm matches. Only part of the rows carry a size: once, few, many, or a class if the clone is expanded.

>TRBD1|TRBJ1-5|once|TRBV6-2/TRBV6-3
TGTGCCGGCAGTTCGACCGGGACAGGGGTTCAGCATTTT
CAGSSTGTGVQHF
>-|TRBJ2-7|many|TRBV28
TGTGCCAGCTTGGGGTTCGGGGACGAGCAGTACTTC
CASLGFGDEQYF
>-|TRBJ2-5|many|TRBV9
TGTGCCAGCAGCGAGGGAACTAATCAAGAGACCCAGTACTTC
CASSEGTNQETQYF
>TRBD1|TRBJ2-6|few|TRBV12-3/TRBV12-4
TGTGCCAGCAGGGAGAGGACAGGATGGCTCTCTGGGGCCAACGTCCGGACTTTC
CASRERTGWLSGANVRTF
>-|TRBJ2-7|-|TRBV11-2
TGTGCCAGCAGCTTATCTCCAGGGGTAAACGAGCAGTACTTC
CASSLSPGVNEQYF
>-|TRBJ2-7|-|TRBV6-2/TRBV6-3
TGTGCCAGCAGTTACTCGAACAGATCGACCTACGAGCAGTACTTC
CASSYSNRSTYEQYF
>TRBD1|TRBJ2-7|few|TRBV4-2
TGTGCCAGCAGCCAACAACCCTCGGGACAGGGGGGCTACGAGCAGTACTTC
CASSQQPSGQGGYEQYF
>-|TRBJ2-1|many|TRBV3-1
TGTGCCAGCAGCCCCCGGAGAAACAATGAGCAGTTCTTC
CASSPRRNNEQFF
>-|TRBJ1-5|many|TRBV10-3
TGTGCCACCGGACAGCCCAATCAGCCCCAGCATTTT
CATGQPNQPQHF
>-|TRBJ2-3|many|TRBV7-2
TGTGCCAGCAGCTTTGAACACACAGATACGCAGTATTTT
CASSFEHTDTQYF
>-|TRBJ1-2|-|TRBV7-2
TGTGCCAGCAGCTTAAATCCGGTTCGGGATGGCTACACCTTC
CASSLNPVRDGYTF
>TRBD1|TRBJ2-7|many|TRBV20-1
TGCAGTGCTAGAGATGATCAGTCGGGACAGGGAGGCGAGCAGTACTTC
CSARDDQSGQGGEQYF
>-|TRBJ1-6|once|TRBV6-1
TGTGCCAGCAGAACCCGGAGGACCGCCACGTCCTATAATTCACCCCTCCACTTT
CASRTRRTATSYNSPLHF
>-|TRBJ2-1|many|TRBV6-2/TRBV6-3
TGTGCCAGCAGTCCCCATGTTGGATCCTACAATGAGCAGTTCTTC
CASSPHVGSYNEQFF
>-|TRBJ2-7|many|TRBV5-1
TGCGCCAGCAGCTCATCAGGACAGACCTACGAGCAGTACTTC
CASSSSGQTYEQYF
>-|TRBJ2-4|many|TRBV5-5
TGTGCCAGCAGCTTGTTAGTCGGTTGGAACATTCAGTACTTC
CASSLLVGWNIQYF
>-|TRBJ1-1|few|TRBV30
TGTGCCTGGAAACGACTCCTGAACACTGAAGCTTTCTTT
CAWKRLLNTEAFF
>-|TRBJ2-7|few|TRBV7-9
TGTTCCAGCAGCTTAAAGCACGAGCAGTACTTC
CSSSLKHEQYF
>TRBD2|TRBJ2-5|-|TRBV7-2
TGTGCCAGCAGCTTAAGGTCTAGCGGGGGGGCGGAGACCCAGTACTTC
CASSLRSSGGAETQYF
>-|TRBJ1-1|-|TRBV15
TGTGCCACCAGCAGGCTAGGGAGCACTGAAGCTTTCTTT
CATSRLGSTEAFF
>-|TRBJ2-5|-|TRBV6-1
TGTGCCAGCAGTCCAGGGGATAGAGAGACCCAGTACTTC
CASSPGDRETQYF
>-|TRBJ1-2|many|TRBV6-5
TGTGCCAGCAGTTTAGCAGGGAGGGTAGTCTACACCTTC
CASSLAGRVVYTF
>-|TRBJ1-1|-|TRBV7-6
TGTGCCAGCAGCTTTGGTAACGTGAACACTGAAGCTTTCTTT
CASSFGNVNTEAFF
>-|TRBJ2-3|few|TRBV15
TGTGCCACCAGCAGAGAAAGGTGGGCCCCCGCAGATACGCAGTATTTT
CATSRERWAPADTQYF
>TRBD1|TRBJ1-1|many|TRBV20-1
TGCAGTGCTAGAGAACAGGGGGACACTGAAGCTTTCTTT
CSAREQGDTEAFF
>-|TRBJ2-7|many|TRBV7-9
TGTGCCAGCAGCCCCCTAAGGGGGGCGTCTTGGGACGAGCAGTACTTC
CASSPLRGASWDEQYF
>-|TRBJ1-2|many|TRBV6-2/TRBV6-3
TGTGCCAGCAGTTACTTCACAGGGCCAAGCTATGGCTACACCTTC
CASSYFTGPSYGYTF
>-|TRBJ2-7|-|TRBV10-3
TGTGCCATCAGTGAGTCGAGTCAGATCAACCACGAGCAGTACTTC
CAISESSQINHEQYF
>-|TRBJ1-1|many|TRBV11-2
TGTGCCAGCAGCTCTCCGTGGTTGAACACTGAAGCTTTCTTT
CASSSPWLNTEAFF
>-|TRBJ2-3|-|TRBV12-3/TRBV12-4
TGTGCCAGCCGGAGCGGTAGAGCAGATGCGCAGTATTTT
CASRSGRADAQYF
>-|TRBJ1-5|many|TRBV7-2
TGTGCCAGCAGTTTCGGCGGGGGGGATCAGCATTTT
CASSFGGGDQHF
>TRBD1|TRBJ1-2|-|TRBV7-9
TGTGCCAGCAGCCCGTCAGACAGGGGAAATGGCTACACCTTC
CASSPSDRGNGYTF
>-|TRBJ2-4|few|TRBV5-6
TGTGCCAGCAGCTCGCCTGGCGTTCTAGCCAAAAACATTCAGTACTTC
CASSSPGVLAKNIQYF
>TRBD2|TRBJ2-7|many|TRBV28
TGTGCCAGCAGTTACCCGGGGGGAGACGAGCAGTACTTC
CASSYPGGDEQYF
>TRBD1|TRBJ1-2|-|TRBV3-1
TGTGCCAGCAGCCAAGATAGCAGGGGGTATAGTGGCTACACCTTC
CASSQDSRGYSGYTF
>TRBD1|TRBJ2-7|many|TRBV27
TGTGCCAGCAGTAAGGGGGGACAGGGACCCTACGAGCAGTACTTC
CASSKGGQGPYEQYF
>TRBD2|TRBJ2-7|many|TRBV7-2
TGTGCCAGCAGCCGACCGGGAGGCGAGCAGTACTTC
CASSRPGGEQYF
>TRBD2|TRBJ2-7|many|TRBV3-1
TGTGCCAGCAGCAGGACTAGCGGAGGGTCGTCGATGCACGAGCAGTACTTC
CASSRTSGGSSMHEQYF
>TRBD1|TRBJ2-3|once|TRBV28
TGTGCCACCGGAGGACAGGCGTTCACAGATACGCAGTATTTT
CATGGQAFTDTQYF
>TRBD1|TRBJ2-3|many|TRBV20-1
TGCAGTGCTACGCAGGGGGCGCTGACAGATACGCAGTATTTT
CSATQGALTDTQYF
>TRBD1|TRBJ1-4|many|TRBV20-1
TGCAGTGCTAGACCCGGGACAGGAAATGAAAAACTGTTTTTT
CSARPGTGNEKLFF
>TRBD1|TRBJ2-1|many|TRBV6-1
TGTGCCAGCAGTCTGGACAGGGGCCCCCTCAATGAGCAGTTCTTC
CASSLDRGPLNEQFF
>TRBD2|TRBJ2-3|many|TRBV6-1
TGTGCCAGCAGTACGACTAGCGGGTACACAGATACGCAGTATTTT
CASSTTSGYTDTQYF
>-|TRBJ1-6|few|TRBV3-1
TGTGCCAGCAGCCAGAGGCAGGGGATTTCACCCCTCCACTTT
CASSQRQGISPLHF
>TRBD1|TRBJ2-3|few|TRBV7-9
TGTGCCAGCAGCTTAGACGTAGGACAGGGGCGGTCAGATACGCAGTATTTT
CASSLDVGQGRSDTQYF